This T cell receptor (beta chain) was retrieved from a study of a mutant IDH1 vaccine in newly diagnosed glioma. Points from the study as a whole: Pseudoprogression appeared independent of alterations in top peripheral clonotypes.

The data were produced by immunoSEQ multiplex PCR, yet TCRdb's version contains in-frame clones alone and is incomplete. The sample consists of approximately 92,000 clones, 80% of them appearing once. This clone was seen a handful of times. Antigen unknown. Germline assignment: CDR1 GTSNPN and CDR2 SVGIG (reference sequence). This CDR3 has 15 amino acids. The ends lost 2 bases at V and 8 bases at J; junction bases unmatched: 9. This sample's time point: baseline, week 1 (first vaccination visit). Stated treatment: pre-vaccination baseline after standard-of-care therapy. This rearrangement joins TRBV30 to TRBJ1-4; 9 positions match TRBD1. Material: PBMCs, obtained from a glioma patient treated with radiotherapy, temozolomide or both. The source of this sequence is a man aged 35 to 55 with glioma. DNA for the CDR3: TGTGCCTGGAGTCTCTTTGGGACAGGGAGAGAAAAACTGTTTTTT. Residues: CAWSLFGTGREKLFF.